The text below deals with one TCR beta chain. The antigen remains undetermined. Specified treatment: around 19 received Ad26.COV2.S at low or high dose, single or two shots; roughly five received placebo; per-sample allocation not given. The study sampled participants on day 63 after the first vaccine or placebo injection. This sample stems from a study of Ad26.COV2.S vaccination and SARS-CoV-2 variants. About the study: The vaccine Ad26.COV2.S was put into the muscle once, or twice with 56 days between. Study outcomes and limitations: Spike-specific responses of CD8+ and CD4+ T cells were reported to display substantial breadth after vaccination.

V lost 3 bases to trimming and J lost 5 bases, with 13 bases between them. There are 14 residues in the CDR3. The germline CDR1 and CDR2 sequences are KGHSH and LQKENI. This table comes from immunoSEQ multiplex PCR, and its TCRdb copy is limited to in-frame clones, with some not included. The sample yields 240,000 or so clones, roughly 88% seen once. The chain carries TRBV18 and TRBJ2-5; no clear D. The clonotype originates from a person between 18 and 65 years old who received the Ad26.COV2.S COVID-19 vaccine or a placebo. The specimen was peripheral blood, collected in a trial of Ad26.COV2.S vaccine versus placebo. CDR3 sequence: CASSPKVVGETQYF. DNA for the CDR3: TGTGCCAGCTCACCCAAGGTCGTAGGGGAGACCCAGTACTTC.